This T cell receptor beta chain stems from a study of T cells in tuberculosis. For the study at large: A South African cohort included IGRA-negative adolescents, latently infected IGRA-positive adolescents and adults with active tuberculosis. Study conclusions and caveats: Active tuberculosis alpha repertoires lay closer to GMM-specific TCRs than controls'. Using the GMM-specific repertoire gave about 87% accuracy versus 70% with motifs.

Measured with immunoSEQ multiplex PCR; TCRdb has only the in-frame clones, and not every one. The data hold around 30,000 clones, with under 95% observed a single time. Time point noted: new active TB diagnosis, blood taken before or within 7 days of starting treatment. Each patient had positive sputum smear microscopy and/or positive culture. A remark on this clone: What it binds is unknown.

Specimen: PBMCs, collected at tuberculosis diagnosis. This TCR came from an adult with tuberculosis.

This CDR3 is CASSRYAGEGAGSYTF. The CDR3 nucleotides are TGTGCCAGCAGTCGCTACGCCGGGGAGGGCGCGGGGAGCTACACCTTC. This chain uses TRBV27 with TRBJ1-2; D remains ambiguous. The CDR3 length is 16 residues. Germline CDR1 is MNHEY and CDR2 is SMNVEV (reference sequence). V gave up 5 bases and J gave up 9 bases, with 25 bases separating them.